One sample yielded the 15 T cell receptor beta chains listed below, sequenced in a study of T-cell reconstitution after alpha-beta-depleted transplantation in children. Preparation of the TCRbeta library was carried out with unique molecular identifiers. TCRdb passed the PCR reads through MiXCR, listing each CDR3 protein once. The table includes around 500,000 distinct CDR3 sequences, approximately 13% detected once. Specimen: PBMCs from the stem cell graft donor, collected from the stem cell graft. Receptors were obtained from a human donor who donated a stem cell graft to a child with combined immunodeficiency.

In this sample, this clonotype turned up a few times. The rearrangement joins TRBV5-1 to TRBJ2-4, with unresolved D. Germline values: CDR1 SGHRS, CDR2 YFSETQ. The CDR3 length is 11 residues. V lost 5 bases, J lost 5 bases, and 5 bases lay in between. Here the CDR3 DNA reads TGCGCCAGCAGTCACGAAAACATTCAGTACTTC. This gives the protein CASSHENIQYF.

This clonotype has more than one count but fewer than ten. The chain links TRBV12-3 or TRBV12-4 to TRBJ1-5, with a possible D match to TRBD1 (6 bases). The CDR3 sequence is 14 residues long. The V and J ends lost 4 bases and 6 bases respectively, with 13 bases between them. CDR3 sequence (DNA): TGTGCCAGCAGTTCCACAGGGTCGGGTCAGCCCCAGCATTTT. Encoded protein: CASSSTGSGQPQHF.

This clonotype showed up just a few times. The rearrangement links TRBV7-8 to TRBJ2-1; D possibly corresponds to TRBD1 (5 bases). Trimming cost V 5 bases and J 5 bases, with 19 bases left between them. The CDR3 has 16 amino acids. The germline CDR1 and CDR2 sequences are SGHVS and FQNEAQ. Written as DNA, the CDR3 is TGTGCCAGCAGCCTCCGTGCAGGGCATACCAACAATGAGCAGTTCTTC. Translated: CASSLRAGHTNNEQFF.

This chain's CDR3 is CASSFYTDQPRYEQYF. CDR3 in DNA: TGTGCCAGCAGTTTTTACACGGATCAGCCGAGGTACGAGCAGTACTTC. The chain is built from TRBV28 and TRBJ2-7; D is unclear. There are 16 residues in the CDR3. V gave up 3 bases and J gave up 4 bases, with 19 bases separating them. Germline V CDR1 and CDR2: MDHEN, SYDVKM.

This clonotype has only a few counts. The chain has TRBV20-1 and TRBJ2-7; the D gene is possibly TRBD2 (5 bases). This CDR3 comprises 17 residues. In germline, CDR1 is DFQATT, CDR2 SNEGSKA (reference sequence). The V end was cut by 0 bases, the J end by 6 bases, with 24 bases between. The CDR3 protein is CSARDISGESRRSEQYF. Written as DNA, the CDR3 is TGCAGTGCTAGAGATATAAGTGGGGAATCTCGGAGGTCCGAGCAGTACTTC.

This clonotype was found a few times. The chain couples TRBV12-3 or TRBV12-4 to TRBJ2-3; a possible D gene is TRBD1 (6 bases). The CDR3 covers 16 residues. Trimming took 5 bases from V and 3 from J, leaving 18 bases between them. CDR3 bases: TGTGCCAGCAGTCCCATGTTAACAGGGATGACAGATACGCAGTATTTT. Translating gives CASSPMLTGMTDTQYF.

This clonotype was seen ten or more times. The chain joins TRBV20-1 to TRBJ2-5; 16 nucleotides align to TRBD2. Losses at the gene ends were 8 bases for V and 4 bases for J; bases not matched to a gene: 7. The CDR3 loop spans 15 amino acids. CDR1 is DFQATT, CDR2 SNEGSKA, per germline (reference sequence). The CDR3 here is CSLGTSGGAGETQYF. CDR3 DNA: TGCAGTCTTGGGACTAGCGGGGGGGCCGGAGAGACCCAGTACTTC.

The gene calls are TRBV20-1 and TRBJ1-4; D call uncertain. The CDR3 length is 13 residues. Germline-derived CDR1 and CDR2 are DFQATT and SNEGSKA (reference sequence). Trimming pared 7 bases from V and 0 bases from J, leaving 9 bases between. The CDR3 DNA sequence: TGCAGTGGATTCACCTCAACTAATGAAAAACTGTTTTTT. Translation: CSGFTSTNEKLFF.

The genes are TRBV10-3 and TRBJ1-2; D not resolved. Trimming cost V 5 bases and J 5 bases, with 9 bases left between them. The CDR3 has 12 amino acids. Germline V gene sequence: CDR1 ENHRY, CDR2 SYGVKD. The CDR3 here is CAISRTDYGYTF. Here the CDR3 DNA reads TGTGCCATCAGTCGGACGGATTATGGCTACACCTTC.

This chain connects TRBV4-3 to TRBJ2-2; no clear D gene. The germline gives CDR1 LGHNA, CDR2 YSLEER. The CDR3 extends over 13 amino acids. V was shortened by 4 bases and J by 7 bases, with 10 bases between the two germline ends. CDR3 bases: TGCGCCAGCAGCCTACGTCGAGGCGGGGAGCTGTTTTTT. This translates into CASSLRRGGELFF.

CDR3 DNA sequence: TGCAGCGCTACCGGACTAGCCAAAAACATTCAGTACTTC. Protein product: CSATGLAKNIQYF. The gene calls are TRBV29-1 and TRBJ2-4, with D possibly matching TRBD2 (5 bases). CDR1 is SQVTM and CDR2 is ANQGSEA in the germline V gene. V shed 7 bases and J shed 0 bases, with 10 bases lying between them. The CDR3 is made up of 13 amino acids.

This clonotype was seen a few times. DNA for the CDR3: TGCAGCGTTGGTTGGGGGATCAATGGCTACACCTTC. It codes for CSVGWGINGYTF. The rearrangement joins TRBV29-1 to TRBJ1-2, with D possibly TRBD1 on 5 matching bases. CDR3 size: 12 residues. Germline V lookup: CDR1 SQVTM, CDR2 ANQGSEA. Trimming left V 4 bases short and J 6 bases short, with 12 bases between.

This chain uses TRBV6-1 with TRBJ2-4; either TRBD1 or TRBD2 may fit D (6 bases each). The germline gives CDR1 MNHNS, CDR2 SASEGT. V was cut by 3 bases and J by 8 bases, with 11 bases left in between. This CDR3 region has 13 residues. CDR3 coding DNA: TGTGCCAGCAGTGATCAGAGGGGGGACATTCAGTACTTC. This gives the protein CASSDQRGDIQYF.

Only a few counts were recorded for this clonotype. The rearrangement joins TRBV5-1 to TRBJ2-7; 7 bases agree with TRBD1. Germline lookup yields CDR1 SGHRS and CDR2 YFSETQ. V shed 4 bases and J 0 bases; nucleotides not matched to a gene: 7. CDR3 length equals 15 residues. The CDR3 is CASSPRGTASYEQYF. CDR3 in DNA: TGCGCCAGCAGCCCCAGGGGGACGGCCTCCTACGAGCAGTACTTC.

This chain connects TRBV4-3 to TRBJ1-1; D is possibly TRBD1 (6 bases). The CDR3 has 15 residues. V was cut by 1 base and J by 0 bases, with 9 bases left in between. Germline CDR1 and CDR2: LGHNA and YSLEER. The CDR3 sequence: CASSQAQGMNTEAFF. CDR3 sequence (DNA): TGCGCCAGCAGCCAAGCCCAGGGGATGAACACTGAAGCTTTCTTT.